These T cell receptor beta chains were read from a single sample in a study of quantifying T cell responses using KT2 cells. TCRdb redid the calling of the UMI-ligation and nested PCR reads with MiXCR, one entry per CDR3 protein. The sample holds under 35,000 distinct CDR3 sequences, 7.3% seen once. The specimen sequenced was PBMCs spiked with cells of the T cell clone KT2. The receptors were gathered from a human donor. Each CDR3 is given with its conserved first and last residue. D genes are given only for firm matches. For some rows the clone size is stated as once, few or many, or as a class when expanded; others skip it.

J: TRBJ2-6
V: TRBV11-2
D: NA
size: many
DNA: TGTGCCAGCAGCTTTATTAGGGGTACTAACGCTGGGGCCAACGTCCTGACTTTC
CDR3: CASSFIRGTNAGANVLTF

J: TRBJ2-3
V: TRBV21-1
D: NA
size: few
DNA: TGTGCCACAGGGGCCGGCAGTCGGGGTTCAGATACGCAGTATTTT
CDR3: CATGAGSRGSDTQYF

J: TRBJ1-5
V: TRBV20-1
D: NA
size: few
DNA: TGCAGTGCTAGACTCAGGGGTGGCAATCAGCCCCAGCATTTT
CDR3: CSARLRGGNQPQHF

J: TRBJ1-5
V: TRBV20-1
D: NA
size: few
DNA: TGCAGTGCTAGTTTGGCATTCAACAATCAGCCCCAGCATTTT
CDR3: CSASLAFNNQPQHF

J: TRBJ2-2
V: TRBV14
D: TRBD2
size: NA
DNA: TGTGCCAGCAGCCGATCATTAGCGGGACGCGTACCCGGGGAGCTGTTTTTT
CDR3: CASSRSLAGRVPGELFF

J: TRBJ2-7
V: TRBV7-2
D: NA
size: many
DNA: TGTGCCAGCAGTTTCCACCGGGACGTATACGAGCAGTACTTC
CDR3: CASSFHRDVYEQYF

J: TRBJ2-7
V: TRBV7-8
D: TRBD2
size: NA
DNA: TGTGCCAGCAGCTCCCTTAGCGGGAGGGGCCACGAGCAGTACTTC
CDR3: CASSSLSGRGHEQYF

J: TRBJ1-4
V: TRBV29-1
D: NA
size: few
DNA: TGCAGCGTCCGGAGCAGTACAACTAATGAAAAACTGTTTTTT
CDR3: CSVRSSTTNEKLFF

J: TRBJ1-1
V: TRBV7-9
D: TRBD1
size: many
DNA: TGTGCCAGCAGCCCAGGACAGGGACCGAACACTGAAGCTTTCTTT
CDR3: CASSPGQGPNTEAFF

J: TRBJ1-3
V: TRBV3-1
D: NA
size: NA
DNA: TGTGCCAGCAGCACCGCGGGGCACTCTGGAAACACCATATATTTT
CDR3: CASSTAGHSGNTIYF

J: TRBJ2-7
V: TRBV2
D: NA
size: NA
DNA: TGTGCCAGCAGGCAGTTCTACGAGCAGTACTTC
CDR3: CASRQFYEQYF

J: TRBJ2-1
V: TRBV10-3
D: TRBD2
size: many
DNA: TGTGCCATCAGTGGGACTAGCGGGAGAGATTACAATGAGCAGTTCTTC
CDR3: CAISGTSGRDYNEQFF

J: TRBJ2-7
V: TRBV7-9
D: TRBD1
size: few
DNA: TGTGCCAGCAACAGGGGGGATTCCTACGAGCAGTACTTC
CDR3: CASNRGDSYEQYF

J: TRBJ2-7
V: TRBV12-3/TRBV12-4
D: TRBD1
size: many
DNA: TGTGCCAGCAGTGGCACCGGGACAGGGAAGTACGAGCAGTACTTC
CDR3: CASSGTGTGKYEQYF

J: TRBJ2-7
V: TRBV6-2/TRBV6-3
D: NA
size: many
DNA: TGTGCCAGCAGCCCCCGGTTATCGGCCCCGTACGACGAGCAGTACTTC
CDR3: CASSPRLSAPYDEQYF

J: TRBJ2-1
V: TRBV9
D: TRBD2
size: few
DNA: TGTGCCAGCAGCGTAGCTGTAGCGGGGGGCCCCAATGAGCAGTTCTTC
CDR3: CASSVAVAGGPNEQFF

J: TRBJ1-1
V: TRBV6-2/TRBV6-3
D: NA
size: few
DNA: TGTGCCAGCAGTCGCGTTTTCACTGAAGCTTTCTTT
CDR3: CASSRVFTEAFF

J: TRBJ2-1
V: TRBV11-2
D: TRBD2
size: many
DNA: TGTGCCAGCAGCTTACCCCCGTGGGGGGGGAGGTTCAATGAGCAGTTCTTC
CDR3: CASSLPPWGGRFNEQFF

J: TRBJ2-1
V: TRBV15
D: TRBD2
size: many
DNA: TGTGCCACCAGCTCTGGACTAGGGGACTACAATGAGCAGTTCTTC
CDR3: CATSSGLGDYNEQFF

J: TRBJ2-3
V: TRBV20-1
D: TRBD2
size: NA
DNA: TGCAGTGCTACTGGGACTAGCGGGGGGTCTAGCACAGATACGCAGTATTTT
CDR3: CSATGTSGGSSTDTQYF